The 17 T cell receptor beta chains below all came from one sample that was sequenced in a study of blood T cell repertoires in COVID-19. Libraries were prepared by immunoSEQ multiplex PCR; TCRdb keeps only in-frame clonotypes and omits some of them. The data contain some 44,000 clones, about 91% of them singletons. What was sequenced was peripheral blood. The receptors stem from a man aged 45-65 years with active COVID-19.

This rearrangement joins TRBV28 to TRBJ1-6; 7 positions match TRBD1. CDR1 MDHEN and CDR2 SYDVKM come from the germline V gene. Trimming removed 4 bases from V and 5 bases from J; junction bases left unmatched: 5. The CDR3 length is 15 residues. This CDR3 is CASSSTTGNNSPLHF. CDR3 sequence (DNA): TGTGCCAGCAGTTCTACGACAGGGAATAATTCACCCCTCCACTTT.

This clone was counted once. V is TRBV7-8 and J is TRBJ2-1; TRBD1 matches at 7 bases. The trim removed 3 bases at V and 5 bases at J, leaving 7 bases unmatched. The germline gives CDR1 SGHVS, CDR2 FQNEAQ. The CDR3 is 15 residues long. For the CDR3, the DNA is TGTGCCAGCAGCTTTCAATCGACAGGGAACAATGAGCAGTTCTTC. It encodes CASSFQSTGNNEQFF.

The chain recombines TRBV7-9 with TRBJ2-3; 8 positions agree with TRBD2. Losses at the gene ends were 5 bases for V and 5 bases for J; bases not matched to a gene: 6. The CDR3 is made up of 14 amino acids. CDR1 is SEHNR and CDR2 is FQNEAQ in the germline V gene (reference sequence). The CDR3 DNA follows: TGTGCCAGCAGCGTCGGGACTAGGAAAGATACGCAGTATTTT. Translating gives CASSVGTRKDTQYF.

The genes are TRBV4-1 and TRBJ2-1; tentatively, D is TRBD2 (5 bases). The CDR3 length is 16 residues. Germline V gene lookup returns CDR1 MGHRA and CDR2 YSYEKL. The V gene lost 0 bases and the J gene lost 4 bases, with 13 bases spanning the gap. The CDR3 region has the DNA TGCGCCAGCAGCCAAGAGACGAGGGCCGGATACAATGAGCAGTTCTTC. The encoded protein is CASSQETRAGYNEQFF.

The chain is built from TRBV5-1 and TRBJ1-1; TRBD1 agrees at 7 bases. From germline, CDR1 is SGHRS and CDR2 YFSETQ. V dropped 5 bases and J dropped 0; count of bases not matched to a gene: 7. The CDR3 length is 15 residues. CDR3 amino acids: CASSRGQLMNTEAFF. The CDR3 DNA reads as TGCGCCAGCAGTAGGGGACAGCTCATGAACACTGAAGCTTTCTTT.

In this sample, this clone turned up once. The genes are TRBV28 and TRBJ1-6; D is ambiguous. This CDR3 spans 16 amino acids. The V end was cut by 5 bases, the J end by 0 bases, with 11 bases between. Germline-derived CDR1 and CDR2 are MDHEN and SYDVKM. The DNA for the CDR3 is TGTGCCAGCAGTACCCCTAAGAGCTCCTATAATTCACCCCTCCACTTT. Its translation: CASSTPKSSYNSPLHF. The full variable domain, in which reference TRBV28 and TRBJ1-6 provide the parts outside the CDR3, is DVKVTQSSRYLVKRTGEKVFLECVQDMDHENMFWYRQDPGLGLRLIYFSYDVKMKEKGDIPEGYSVSREKKERFSLILESASTNQTSMYLCASSTPKSSYNSPLHFGNGTRLTVT.

The genes are TRBV30 and TRBJ1-6; D might be TRBD1 (5 bases). The CDR3 is made up of 13 amino acids. V was clipped by 5 bases and J by 8 bases, with 13 bases between them. Per the germline V gene, CDR1 is GTSNPN and CDR2 is SVGIG (reference sequence). The CDR3 reads CAWSGDTDSPLHF. In DNA form, the CDR3 reads TGTGCCTGGTCGGGGGATACTGATTCACCCCTCCACTTT.

V and J are TRBV3-1 (or the pseudogene TRBV3-2) and TRBJ2-3, with TRBD2 identical over 9 bases. The CDR3 totals 14 residues. Looked up from germline, CDR1 is LGHDT and CDR2 is YNNKEL (reference sequence). Here the CDR3 reads CGLRSGGSTDTQYF. In DNA form, the CDR3 reads TGTGGGTTAAGGAGCGGGGGGAGCACAGATACGCAGTATTTT.

V gene TRBV28 combines with J gene TRBJ1-4; D not resolved. V was clipped by 5 bases and J by 4 bases, with 11 bases between them. The germline V gene has CDR1 MDHEN and CDR2 SYDVKM. The CDR3 spans 14 residues. CDR3 residues: CASSKTTLNEKLFF. The CDR3, as DNA: TGTGCCAGCAGTAAGACAACCCTTAATGAAAAACTGTTTTTT.

The chain has TRBV6-5 and TRBJ1-1, with D perhaps TRBD1 (5 bases). Trimming shortened V by 5 bases and J by 4 bases, and 11 bases separated the two germline ends. The CDR3 contains 13 residues. CDR1 and CDR2 (germline): MNHEY, SVGAGI. CDR3: CASSRTIGTEAFF. The CDR3 DNA reads as TGTGCCAGCAGTCGGACAATCGGCACTGAAGCTTTCTTT.

The chain couples TRBV18 to TRBJ2-3; TRBD2 matches at 8 bases. Losses at the gene ends were 5 bases for V and 4 bases for J; bases not matched to a gene: 8. Germline CDR1 KGHSH, CDR2 LQKENI. This CDR3 has 15 amino acids. CDR3 DNA sequence: TGTGCCAGCTCAGGGTCCGCGGGAGGACCAGATACGCAGTATTTT. It translates to CASSGSAGGPDTQYF.

The rearrangement links TRBV24-1 to TRBJ2-1, with 8 positions matching TRBD2. With 0 bases clipped from V and 7 bases from J, the junction kept 10 bases outside the gene matches. Germline V gene data show CDR1 as KGHDR and CDR2 as SFDVKD. The CDR3 runs to 17 residues. CDR3 loop: CATSDLIGRGTENEQFF. As DNA, the CDR3 is TGTGCCACCAGTGATTTGATCGGGAGGGGTACGGAGAATGAGCAGTTCTTC.

The rearrangement uses TRBV19 and TRBJ1-5, with 7 positions matching TRBD1. The CDR3 covers 13 residues. V shed 3 bases, J shed 6 bases, and the junction held 2 bases outside the gene matches. Germline CDR1 LNHDA, CDR2 SQIVND (reference sequence). In DNA form, the CDR3 reads TGTGCCAGTAGTATGAACAGGGGTCAGCCCCAGCATTTT. It specifies CASSMNRGQPQHF.

This rearrangement joins TRBV2 to TRBJ2-2; the D gene is possibly TRBD1 (5 bases). V dropped 8 bases and J dropped 3 bases, with 16 bases sitting between them. Looked up from germline, CDR1 is SNHLY and CDR2 is FYNNEI. This CDR3 region has 15 residues. The DNA for the CDR3 is TGTGCCAGCTCCCCTCGCAGGGCGGACACCGGGGAGCTGTTTTTT. It translates to CASSPRRADTGELFF.

This clone was found once. V and J are TRBV5-1 and TRBJ2-5; 11 positions match TRBD2. Trimming removed 4 bases from V and 5 bases from J; junction bases left unmatched: 10. The CDR3 loop spans 16 amino acids. Germline lookup yields CDR1 SGHRS and CDR2 YFSETQ. In DNA, the CDR3 is TGCGCCAGCAGCCCGACTAGCGGGGTGGGGACGGAGACCCAGTACTTC. It translates to CASSPTSGVGTETQYF.

The CDR3 spells CASSKGVGKAFNEQFF. The CDR3 DNA reads as TGTGCCAGCAGCAAAGGTGTCGGGAAAGCTTTTAATGAGCAGTTCTTC. V is TRBV21-1 and J is TRBJ2-1; TRBD2, the table's D call, lacks a check against the DNA. TRBV21-1 is noted as a pseudogene. This CDR3 comprises 16 residues.

The DNA for the CDR3 is TGCAGCGTTGAGCGGAGAGGAAATGAAAAACTGTTTTTT. Translating it yields CSVERRGNEKLFF. The chain carries TRBV29-1 and TRBJ1-4; D gene ambiguous. The V gene's germline CDR1 is SQVTM and CDR2 ANQGSEA. V lost 3 bases and J 5 bases, leaving 10 bases between the germline ends. The CDR3 sequence is 13 residues long.